Detailed here is one T cell receptor (beta chain). V lost 4 bases, J lost 1 base, and 8 bases stayed unmatched. The CDR3 has 18 amino acids. Germline V lookup: CDR1 MDHEN, CDR2 SYDVKM. The entry originates in a study of cytomegalovirus exposure and HLA in healthy donors. The PCR contained 60 Vbeta and 13 Jbeta primers. Profiling relied on immunoSEQ multiplex PCR, and the TCRdb table lists in-frame clones only, not all of them. The table lists 150,000 or so clones, around 80% of them singletons, with around 8% in the top ten. The receptor was derived from a woman between 40 and 55 years old in good health and CMV-seropositive. The sequenced sample was PBMCs. The rearrangement links TRBV28 to TRBJ2-7; 15 bases map to TRBD2. The CDR3, as DNA: TGTGCCAGCAGTTGGACTAGCGGGAGGGACGATGGATCCTACGAGCAGTACTTC. It codes for CASSWTSGRDDGSYEQYF. Looking up the rest from reference TRBV28 and TRBJ2-7 gives the full variable domain: DVKVTQSSRYLVKRTGEKVFLECVQDMDHENMFWYRQDPGLGLRLIYFSYDVKMKEKGDIPEGYSVSREKKERFSLILESASTNQTSMYLCASSWTSGRDDGSYEQYFGPGTRLTVT.